This T cell receptor beta chain was observed in a study of blood T cell repertoires in COVID-19. Overall study context: T cells, B-cell-depleted T cells, or PBMCs supplied cDNA or gDNA.

Only one count was recorded for this clone. CDR3 length: 14 residues. The V end was cut by 3 bases, the J end by 4 bases, with 10 bases between. The V gene's germline CDR1 is LGHDT and CDR2 YNNKEL (reference sequence). As originally analysed: Using reference gene primer amplification, nucleated cell counts were estimated. Only in-frame clones appear in the TCRdb table, and some are missing; sequencing was by immunoSEQ multiplex PCR. That table gives V, J and clone size, and the DNA gave D and trimming. Of 150,000 to 190,000 clones detected, around 80% appear once; the ten largest clones hold 7.3%. Study members were between roughly 18 and 100 years old and lived in 25 or so US regions. Recovered status applied to Cohort 3 donors who had two consecutive negative PCRs. It also applied to those with clearance or with symptom resolution.

Sequenced material: PBMCs or T cells enriched from blood (not recorded which). The receptor comes from a man between 45 and 60 years old who had recovered from COVID-19. J is TRBJ1-5 and V is TRBV3-1 (or the pseudogene TRBV3-2); D not resolved. The CDR3, as DNA: TGTGCCAGCAGCCAGGGCTTCAGGAATCAGCCCCAGCATTTT. Encoded protein: CASSQGFRNQPQHF.